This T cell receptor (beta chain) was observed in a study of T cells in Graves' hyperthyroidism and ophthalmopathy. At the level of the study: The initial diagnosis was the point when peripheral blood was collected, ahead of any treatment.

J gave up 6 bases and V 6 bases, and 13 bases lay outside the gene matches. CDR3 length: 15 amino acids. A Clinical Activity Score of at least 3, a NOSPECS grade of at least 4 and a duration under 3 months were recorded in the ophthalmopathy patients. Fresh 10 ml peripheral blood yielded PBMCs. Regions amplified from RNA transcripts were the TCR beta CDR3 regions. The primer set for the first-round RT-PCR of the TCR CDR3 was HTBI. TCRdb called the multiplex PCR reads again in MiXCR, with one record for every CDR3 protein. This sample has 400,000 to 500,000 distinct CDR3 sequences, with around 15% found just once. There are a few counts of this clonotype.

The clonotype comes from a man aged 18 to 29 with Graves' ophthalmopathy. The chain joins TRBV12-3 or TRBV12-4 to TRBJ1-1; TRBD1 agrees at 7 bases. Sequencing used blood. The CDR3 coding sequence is TGTGCCAGCAGGGAGGAGGCGTTTGGGACAGCTGAAGCTTTCTTT. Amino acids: CASREEAFGTAEAFF.